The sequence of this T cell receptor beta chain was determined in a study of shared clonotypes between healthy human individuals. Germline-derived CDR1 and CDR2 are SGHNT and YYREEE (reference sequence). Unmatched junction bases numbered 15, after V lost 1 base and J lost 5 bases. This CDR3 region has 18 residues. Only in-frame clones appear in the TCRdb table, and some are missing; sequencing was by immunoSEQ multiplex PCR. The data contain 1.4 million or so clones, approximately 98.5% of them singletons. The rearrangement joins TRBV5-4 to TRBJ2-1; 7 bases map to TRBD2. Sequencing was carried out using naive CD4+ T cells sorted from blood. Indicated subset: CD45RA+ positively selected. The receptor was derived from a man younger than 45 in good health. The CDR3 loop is CASSLYTGLTNNDNEQFF. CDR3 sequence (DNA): TGTGCCAGCAGCTTGTATACGGGACTAACAAATAACGACAATGAGCAGTTCTTC.